This T cell receptor (beta chain) was recovered during a study of blood T cells in healthy people across ages. Per individual sample, total RNA of at least 6 micrograms was extracted. Germline V gene data show CDR1 as DFQATT and CDR2 as SNEGSKA (reference sequence). CDR3 length equals 12 residues. Study-level findings and limits: Long-lived donors carried more naive CD4+ cells and greater diversity than aged donors.

Next came a second PCR, run for roughly 6 to 11 cycles, which used a sample-barcoded 5' primer along with a J-beta primer mix. A template-switch adaptor with 12 random nucleotides tagged each cDNA molecule. TCRdb called the 5' RACE reads again in MiXCR, with one record for every CDR3 protein. The sample shows 800,000 to 900,000 distinct CDR3 sequences, around 68% of them seen only once. With respect to this clonotype: What it binds is not known.

This chain joins TRBV20-1 and TRBJ2-1; no reliable D call. The J call could be wrong; TRBJ2-7 is a better fit for the DNA end. The sequence was collected from a man aged 25 to 45 in good health. Sequenced input: blood. The CDR3 reads CSAIPRFYEQYF. CDR3 DNA: TGCAGTGCTATCCCCAGATTCTACGAGCAGTACTTC.